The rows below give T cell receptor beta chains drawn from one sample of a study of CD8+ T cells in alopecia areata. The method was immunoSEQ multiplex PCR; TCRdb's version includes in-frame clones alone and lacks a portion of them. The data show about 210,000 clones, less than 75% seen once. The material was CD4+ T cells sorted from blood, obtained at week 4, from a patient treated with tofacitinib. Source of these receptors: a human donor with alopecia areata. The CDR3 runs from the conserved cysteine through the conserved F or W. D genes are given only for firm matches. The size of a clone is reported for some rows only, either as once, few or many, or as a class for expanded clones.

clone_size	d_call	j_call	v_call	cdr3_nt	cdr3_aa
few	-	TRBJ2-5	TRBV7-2	TGTGCCAGCAGCTTATGGTTAGGGGGAGAGACCCAGTACTTC	CASSLWLGGETQYF
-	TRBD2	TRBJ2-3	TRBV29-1	TGCAGCGTTGGGACTAGCGGGGGGTGGGACACAGATACGCAGTATTTT	CSVGTSGGWDTDTQYF
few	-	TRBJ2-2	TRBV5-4	TGTGCCAGCAGCTCAAGGACCACCGCCGGGGAGCTGTTTTTT	CASSSRTTAGELFF
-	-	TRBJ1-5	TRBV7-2	TGTGCCAGCAGCTCCCCGAATGAGTTTCAGCCCCAGCATTTT	CASSSPNEFQPQHF
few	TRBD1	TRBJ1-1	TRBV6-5	TGTGCCAGCAGTTACTCTTCCGGACAGGGAGGTTCTGAAGCTTTCTTT	CASSYSSGQGGSEAFF
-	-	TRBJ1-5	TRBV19	TGTGCCAGTAGTATAGGTGCGGATCAGCCCCAGCATTTT	CASSIGADQPQHF
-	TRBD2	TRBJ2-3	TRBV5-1	TGCGCCAGCAGCTCTACGACTAGCGGATTCACAGATACGCAGTATTTT	CASSSTTSGFTDTQYF
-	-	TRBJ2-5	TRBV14	TGTGCCAGCAGCCAGGGGTACCAAGAGACCCAGTACTTC	CASSQGYQETQYF
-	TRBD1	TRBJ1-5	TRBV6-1	TGTGCCAGCAAGCCGGGACAGGGCAATCAGCCCCAGCATTTT	CASKPGQGNQPQHF
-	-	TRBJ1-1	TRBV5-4	TGTGCCAGCAGCGCGAACAACGGGTTTAAAGCTTTCTTT	CASSANNGFKAFF
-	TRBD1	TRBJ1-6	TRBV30	TGTGCCTGGGGGGGACAGCCCGTTAATTCACCCCTCCACTTT	CAWGGQPVNSPLHF